The entry below gives a single T cell receptor (beta chain) sequence along with its context. This sample is drawn from a study of cytomegalovirus exposure and HLA in healthy donors. The PCR ran on 60 Vbeta and 13 Jbeta primers. Clones were read by immunoSEQ multiplex PCR, and TCRdb kept only the in-frame ones, dropping some. The sample lists about 130,000 clones, about 76% occurring once. Those who donated were healthy bone marrow donors. V shed 10 bases and J shed 3 bases, with 33 bases lying between them. The CDR3 runs 19 residues. Germline lookup yields CDR1 MDHEN and CDR2 SYDVKM. This sequence was found in a man between 18 and 29 years old in good health and CMV-seronegative. The material sequenced was PBMCs. The V and J genes are TRBV28 and TRBJ1-2; D is unclear. In DNA, the CDR3 is TGTGCCACTACGAGCCCCCTCGTGGAGGGATATAACCTGCACTATGGCTACACCTTC. The encoded protein is CATTSPLVEGYNLHYGYTF.